Listed below are T cell receptor beta chains from one sample, sequenced in a study of blood T cell repertoires in COVID-19. The data were produced by immunoSEQ multiplex PCR, yet TCRdb's version contains in-frame clones alone and is incomplete. The repertoire holds around 150,000 clones, with 82% as singletons. The sequenced sample was peripheral blood. These receptors originate from a woman between 40 and 55 years old with COVID-19, enrolled during active disease. Each CDR3 is given with its conserved first and last residue. A D gene is named only where the DNA matches it firmly. A row's size may be missing; if present it is once, few, many or a size class.

J gene: TRBJ1-5; V gene: TRBV19; clone size: .; D gene: .; CDR3 DNA: TGTGCCAGTAGTAGGAACATCAGGGAGCCCCAGCATTTT; CDR3 protein: CASSRNIREPQHF
J gene: TRBJ2-1; V gene: TRBV28; clone size: .; D gene: TRBD2; CDR3 DNA: TGTGCCCACCAGCCGGGGGGATTGGGAGACAATGAGCAGTTCTTC; CDR3 protein: CAHQPGGLGDNEQFF
J gene: TRBJ1-1; V gene: TRBV3-1/TRBV3-2; clone size: few; D gene: .; CDR3 DNA: TGTGCCAGCAGCTCAACGGGACTCGGGGAGAACACTGAAGCTTTCTTT; CDR3 protein: CASSSTGLGENTEAFF
J gene: TRBJ1-5; V gene: TRBV28; clone size: .; D gene: .; CDR3 DNA: TGTGCCAGCAGGTCGGGGGGCGACAATCAGCCCCAGCATTTT; CDR3 protein: CASRSGGDNQPQHF
J gene: TRBJ1-2; V gene: TRBV19; clone size: once; D gene: TRBD1; CDR3 DNA: TGTGCCAGTAGTAATGGTCCAGGGGGCGACTATGGCTACACCTTC; CDR3 protein: CASSNGPGGDYGYTF
J gene: TRBJ2-3; V gene: TRBV7-3; clone size: .; D gene: TRBD2; CDR3 DNA: TGTGCCAGCAGCTTAAGGCTAGCGGGAGGGCCCCATACGCAGTATTTT; CDR3 protein: CASSLRLAGGPHTQYF
J gene: TRBJ2-3; V gene: TRBV3-1/TRBV3-2; clone size: few; D gene: TRBD2; CDR3 DNA: TGTGCCAGCAGCCGTAGCGGGAGCGGGACAGATACGCAGTATTTT; CDR3 protein: CASSRSGSGTDTQYF
J gene: TRBJ1-4; V gene: TRBV5-8; clone size: .; D gene: .; CDR3 DNA: TGTGCCAGCAACTACGGGAGGATTTCTGAAAAACTGTTTTTT; CDR3 protein: CASNYGRISEKLFF
J gene: TRBJ1-5; V gene: TRBV19; clone size: .; D gene: .; CDR3 DNA: TGTGCCAGTAGAGAGGGCGGCGGTGATCAGCCCCAGCATTTT; CDR3 protein: CASREGGGDQPQHF
J gene: TRBJ1-5; V gene: TRBV25-1; clone size: few; D gene: .; CDR3 DNA: TGTGCCAGCGGAAGGGGCAATAGCAATCAGCCCCAGCATTTT; CDR3 protein: CASGRGNSNQPQHF
J gene: TRBJ2-5; V gene: TRBV3-1/TRBV3-2; clone size: once; D gene: .; CDR3 DNA: TGTGCCAGCAGCCAAGGGTTAGGGGGGGCCAGGGCCCGAGAGACCCAGTACTTC; CDR3 protein: CASSQGLGGARARETQYF
J gene: TRBJ2-1; V gene: TRBV4-2; clone size: .; D gene: .; CDR3 DNA: TGTGCCAGCAGCCAAGATGGCAGGGCCAGCTCCTACAATGAGCAGTTCTTC; CDR3 protein: CASSQDGRASSYNEQFF
J gene: TRBJ2-3; V gene: TRBV2; clone size: .; D gene: .; CDR3 DNA: TGTGCCAGCAGTATCTCTACTGCCAGCACAGATACGCAGTATTTT; CDR3 protein: CASSISTASTDTQYF
J gene: TRBJ1-1; V gene: TRBV6-5; clone size: .; D gene: TRBD1; CDR3 DNA: TGTGCCAGCTTCGAGTTAGGGGGCTTCACTGAAGCTTTCTTT; CDR3 protein: CASFELGGFTEAFF
J gene: TRBJ1-1; V gene: TRBV9; clone size: few; D gene: .; CDR3 DNA: TGTGCCAGCAGCGTAGGGTCGAGCACTGAAGCTTTCTTT; CDR3 protein: CASSVGSSTEAFF
J gene: TRBJ2-4; V gene: TRBV7-2; clone size: once; D gene: TRBD1; CDR3 DNA: TGTGCCAGCAGCTCCAACAGGGGAGCCAAAAACATTCAGTACTTC; CDR3 protein: CASSSNRGAKNIQYF
J gene: TRBJ1-5; V gene: TRBV4-2; clone size: .; D gene: TRBD1; CDR3 DNA: TGTGCCAGCAGCCAGCAGGGGGCATCTCAGCCCCAGCATTTT; CDR3 protein: CASSQQGASQPQHF
J gene: TRBJ2-3; V gene: TRBV7-8; clone size: .; D gene: .; CDR3 DNA: TGTGCCAGCAGGGCTGAGGGCCAACAGTATTTT; CDR3 protein: CASRAEGQQYF
J gene: TRBJ1-5; V gene: TRBV28; clone size: .; D gene: .; CDR3 DNA: TGTGCCAGCAACTCGGGCAATCAGCCCCAGCATTTT; CDR3 protein: CASNSGNQPQHF
J gene: TRBJ1-1; V gene: TRBV29-1; clone size: .; D gene: TRBD1; CDR3 DNA: TGCAGCGTTGAAGACGTGGTACGGGACAGGGAGGTGAACACTGAAGCTTTCTTT; CDR3 protein: CSVEDVVRDREVNTEAFF
J gene: TRBJ2-2; V gene: TRBV24-1; clone size: .; D gene: .; CDR3 DNA: TGTGCCACCAGCCGGGGCACCGGGGAGCTGTTTTTT; CDR3 protein: CATSRGTGELFF
J gene: TRBJ1-6; V gene: TRBV6-5; clone size: .; D gene: .; CDR3 DNA: TGTGCCAGCATACGGGGGAACCAATATAATTCACCCCTCCACTTT; CDR3 protein: CASIRGNQYNSPLHF
J gene: TRBJ2-5; V gene: TRBV5-4; clone size: .; D gene: .; CDR3 DNA: TGTGCCAGCAGCTTGAAAATTGGGGGGGCAGGAGAGACCCAGTACTTC; CDR3 protein: CASSLKIGGAGETQYF